This T cell receptor beta chain is drawn from a study of radiotherapy plus CTLA-4 blockade in lung cancer. Study outcomes and limitations: Per reports, early blood T cell clone dynamics, plus interferon-beta, forecast response most strongly. An expansion of tumor-derived TCR clones occurred in blood after radiotherapy plus ipilimumab.

The repertoire was sequenced with immunoSEQ multiplex PCR; TCRdb's copy has only in-frame clones and lacks some. The sample holds about 46,000 clones; 65% to 80% are singletons and the top ten take approximately 2.5%. The germline gives CDR1 LGHNA, CDR2 YSLEER. Trimming left V 2 bases short and J 4 bases short, with 11 bases between. This CDR3 comprises 14 residues. This clone ranks as medium-sized. The target antigen is unknown. The rearrangement joins TRBV4-3 to TRBJ1-2, with unresolved D. This receptor was identified in a human donor with non-small cell lung cancer whose response to radiotherapy plus ipilimumab could not be evaluated. Sequencing used peripheral blood, obtained from a patient treated with radiotherapy plus ipilimumab. The CDR3 sequence is CASSQTQAGYGYTF. The DNA of the CDR3 is TGCGCCAGCAGCCAAACGCAGGCTGGCTATGGCTACACCTTC.